The clone carrying this T cell receptor (beta chain) occurred a few times. Its target is not known. The CDR3 has 12 residues. The germline V gene encodes CDR1 LNHDA and CDR2 SQIVND (reference sequence). Trimming at V came to 10 bases and at J to 7 bases, leaving 8 bases not matched to a gene. 5'RACE template switching produced TCR cDNA carrying a universal primer site and UMIs. From the 5' RACE reads, TCRdb called clonotypes with MiXCR, one entry per CDR3 protein. The table includes a few hundred thousand distinct CDR3 sequences, 6% to 8% detected once. This sample stems from a study of T cells after yellow fever vaccination. Study conclusions and caveats: A limited proportion of clonotypes was detected within both the CD4 and CD8 compartments. Within FACS-sorted repertoires, abundant clonotypes contaminating from the bulk population could be present. Most primary-vaccination clones recurred post-booster (more than 95% CD4, roughly 87% CD8).

The source of this sequence is a man aged 25 to 45 who received the YFV17D yellow fever vaccine. The source material was PBMCs, sampled 5 days after the yellow fever booster vaccination. The chain has TRBV19 and TRBJ2-7; the match to TRBD2 covers 9 bases. CDR3: CATSGRYGEQYF. For the CDR3, the DNA is TGTGCCACAAGCGGGAGGTACGGAGAGCAGTACTTC.